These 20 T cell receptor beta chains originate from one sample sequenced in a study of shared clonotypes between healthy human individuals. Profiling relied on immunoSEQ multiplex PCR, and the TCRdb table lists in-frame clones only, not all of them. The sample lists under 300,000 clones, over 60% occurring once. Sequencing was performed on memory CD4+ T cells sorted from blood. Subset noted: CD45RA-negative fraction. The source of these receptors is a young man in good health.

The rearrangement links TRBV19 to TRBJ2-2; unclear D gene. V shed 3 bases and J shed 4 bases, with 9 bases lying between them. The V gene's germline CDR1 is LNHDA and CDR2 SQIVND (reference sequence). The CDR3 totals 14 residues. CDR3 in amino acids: CASSIFVGTGELFF. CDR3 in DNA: TGTGCCAGTAGTATTTTTGTAGGCACCGGGGAGCTGTTTTTT. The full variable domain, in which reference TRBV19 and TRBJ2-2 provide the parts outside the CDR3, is DGGITQSPKYLFRKEGQNVTLSCEQNLNHDAMYWYRQDPGQGLRLIYYSQIVNDFQKGDIAEGYSVSREKKESFPLTVTSAQKNPTAFYLCASSIFVGTGELFFGEGSRLTVL.

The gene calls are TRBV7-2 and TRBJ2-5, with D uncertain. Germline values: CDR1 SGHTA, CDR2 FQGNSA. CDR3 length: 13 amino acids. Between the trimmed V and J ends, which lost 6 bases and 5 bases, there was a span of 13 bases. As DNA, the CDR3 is TGTGCCAGCAGTTCACTCGTCCCCGAGACCCAGTACTTC. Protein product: CASSSLVPETQYF. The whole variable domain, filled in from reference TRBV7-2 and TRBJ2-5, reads GAGVSQSPSNKVTEKGKDVELRCDPISGHTALYWYRQSLGQGLEFLIYFQGNSAPDKSGLPSDRFSAERTGGSVSTLTIQRTQQEDSAVYLCASSSLVPETQYFGPGTRLLVL.

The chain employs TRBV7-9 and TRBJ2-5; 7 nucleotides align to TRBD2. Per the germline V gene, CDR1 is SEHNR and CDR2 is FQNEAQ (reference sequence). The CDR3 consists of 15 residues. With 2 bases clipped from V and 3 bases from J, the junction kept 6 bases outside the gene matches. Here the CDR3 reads CASSLRAGLKETQYF. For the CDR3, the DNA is TGTGCCAGCAGCTTAAGAGCGGGACTAAAAGAGACCCAGTACTTC. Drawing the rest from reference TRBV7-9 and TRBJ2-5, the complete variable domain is DTGVSQNPRHKITKRGQNVTFRCDPISEHNRLYWYRQTLGQGPEFLTYFQNEAQLEKSRLLSDRFSAERPKGSFSTLEIQRTEQGDSAMYLCASSLRAGLKETQYFGPGTRLLVL.

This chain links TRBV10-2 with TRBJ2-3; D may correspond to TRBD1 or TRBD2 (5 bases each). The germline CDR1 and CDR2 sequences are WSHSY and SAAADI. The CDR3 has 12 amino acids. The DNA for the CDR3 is TGCGCATCAGCCGTTGGGGGAGATACGCAGTATTTT. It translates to CASAVGGDTQYF.

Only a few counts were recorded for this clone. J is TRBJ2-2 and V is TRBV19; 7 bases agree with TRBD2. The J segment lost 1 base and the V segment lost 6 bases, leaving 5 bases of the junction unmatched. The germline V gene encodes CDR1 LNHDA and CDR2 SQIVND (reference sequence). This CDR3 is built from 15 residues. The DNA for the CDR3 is TGTGCCAGTAGATTAGCGGGTATGAACACCGGGGAGCTGTTTTTT. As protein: CASRLAGMNTGELFF.

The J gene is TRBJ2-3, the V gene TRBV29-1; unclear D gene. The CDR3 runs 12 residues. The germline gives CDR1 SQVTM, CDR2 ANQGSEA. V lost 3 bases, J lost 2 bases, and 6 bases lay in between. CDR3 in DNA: TGCAGCGTTGACCCAAACACAGATACGCAGTATTTT. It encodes CSVDPNTDTQYF.

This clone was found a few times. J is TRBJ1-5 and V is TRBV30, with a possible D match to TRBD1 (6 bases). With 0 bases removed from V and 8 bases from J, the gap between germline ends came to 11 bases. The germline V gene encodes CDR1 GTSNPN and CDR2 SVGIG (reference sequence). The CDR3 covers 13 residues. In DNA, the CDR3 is TGTGCCTGGAGTGTACAGGGAATCGAGCCCCAGCATTTT. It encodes CAWSVQGIEPQHF.

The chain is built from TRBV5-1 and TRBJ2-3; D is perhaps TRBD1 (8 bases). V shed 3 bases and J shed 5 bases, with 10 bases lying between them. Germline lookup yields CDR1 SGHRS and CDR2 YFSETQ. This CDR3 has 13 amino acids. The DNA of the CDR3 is TGCGCCAGCAGCTACAGGGGGGGAGATACGCAGTATTTT. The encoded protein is CASSYRGGDTQYF.

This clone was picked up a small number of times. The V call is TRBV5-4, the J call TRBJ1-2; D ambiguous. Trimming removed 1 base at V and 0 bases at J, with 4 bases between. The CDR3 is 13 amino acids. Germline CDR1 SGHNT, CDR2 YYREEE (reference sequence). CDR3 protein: CASSLRANYGYTF. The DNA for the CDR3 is TGTGCCAGCAGCTTGCGGGCTAACTATGGCTACACCTTC.

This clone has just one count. The CDR3 spells CASSNSAPETQYF. Written as DNA, the CDR3 is TGTGCCAGCAGTAACTCCGCCCCAGAGACCCAGTACTTC. V usage is TRBV5-6 and J usage is TRBJ2-5; D gene uncertain. Looked up from germline, CDR1 is SGHDT and CDR2 is YYEEEE. The V gene lost 5 bases and the J gene lost 4 bases, with 12 bases spanning the gap. The CDR3 length is 13 residues.

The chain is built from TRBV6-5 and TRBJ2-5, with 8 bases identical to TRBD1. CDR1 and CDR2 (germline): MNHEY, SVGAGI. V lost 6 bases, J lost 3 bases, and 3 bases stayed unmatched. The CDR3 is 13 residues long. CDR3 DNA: TGTGCCAGCAGGGACAGGGCTAAAGAGACCCAGTACTTC. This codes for CASRDRAKETQYF.

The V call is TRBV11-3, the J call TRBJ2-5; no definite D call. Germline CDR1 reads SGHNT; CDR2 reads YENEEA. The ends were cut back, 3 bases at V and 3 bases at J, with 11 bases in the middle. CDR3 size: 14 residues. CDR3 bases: TGTGCCAGCAGCTTGGATGGACGGGAAGAGACCCAGTACTTC. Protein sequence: CASSLDGREETQYF. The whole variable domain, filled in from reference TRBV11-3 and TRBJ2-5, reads EAGVVQSPRYKIIEKKQPVAFWCNPISGHNTLYWYLQNLGQGPELLIRYENEEAVDDSQLPKDRFSAERLKGVDSTLKIQPAELGDSAVYLCASSLDGREETQYFGPGTRLLVL.

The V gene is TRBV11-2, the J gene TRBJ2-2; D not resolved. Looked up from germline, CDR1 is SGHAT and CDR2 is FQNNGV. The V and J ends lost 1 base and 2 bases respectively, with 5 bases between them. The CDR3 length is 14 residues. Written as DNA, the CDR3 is TGTGCCAGCAGCTTAGGACTCAACACCGGGGAGCTGTTTTTT. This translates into CASSLGLNTGELFF.

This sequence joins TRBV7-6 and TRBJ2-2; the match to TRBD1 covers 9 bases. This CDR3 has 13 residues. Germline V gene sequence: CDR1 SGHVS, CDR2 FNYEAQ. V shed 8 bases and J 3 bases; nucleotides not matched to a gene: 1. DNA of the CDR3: TGTGCCAGCCGGACAGGGGACACCGGGGAGCTGTTTTTT. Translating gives CASRTGDTGELFF.

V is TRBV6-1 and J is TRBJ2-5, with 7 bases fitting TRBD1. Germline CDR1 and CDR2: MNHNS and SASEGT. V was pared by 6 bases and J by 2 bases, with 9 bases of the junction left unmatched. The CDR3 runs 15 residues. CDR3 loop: CASRGTEFRQETQYF. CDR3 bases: TGTGCCAGCAGGGGGACAGAATTTAGGCAAGAGACCCAGTACTTC.

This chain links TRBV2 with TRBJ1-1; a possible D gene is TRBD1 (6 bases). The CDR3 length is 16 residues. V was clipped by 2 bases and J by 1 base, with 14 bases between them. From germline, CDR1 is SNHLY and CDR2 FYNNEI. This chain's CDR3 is CASSEKYAGANTEAFF. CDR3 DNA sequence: TGTGCCAGCAGTGAAAAATACGCGGGGGCGAACACTGAAGCTTTCTTT. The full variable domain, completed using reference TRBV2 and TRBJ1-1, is EPEVTQTPSHQVTQMGQEVILRCVPISNHLYFYWYRQILGQKVEFLVSFYNNEISEKSEIFDDQFSVERPDGSNFTLKIRSTKLEDSAMYFCASSEKYAGANTEAFFGQGTRLTVV.

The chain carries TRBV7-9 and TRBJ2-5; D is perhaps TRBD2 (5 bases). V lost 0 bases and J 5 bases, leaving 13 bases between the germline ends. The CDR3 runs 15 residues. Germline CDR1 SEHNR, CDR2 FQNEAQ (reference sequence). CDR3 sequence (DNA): TGTGCCAGCAGCTTAGCCGATACTAGGCGGGAGACCCAGTACTTC. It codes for CASSLADTRRETQYF.

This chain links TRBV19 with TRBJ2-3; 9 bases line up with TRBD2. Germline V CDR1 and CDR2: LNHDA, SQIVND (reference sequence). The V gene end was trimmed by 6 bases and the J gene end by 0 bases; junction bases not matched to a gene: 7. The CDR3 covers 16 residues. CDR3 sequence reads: CASSRVSGSSTDTQYF. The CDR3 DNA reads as TGTGCCAGTAGCAGAGTTAGCGGGAGTAGCACAGATACGCAGTATTTT.

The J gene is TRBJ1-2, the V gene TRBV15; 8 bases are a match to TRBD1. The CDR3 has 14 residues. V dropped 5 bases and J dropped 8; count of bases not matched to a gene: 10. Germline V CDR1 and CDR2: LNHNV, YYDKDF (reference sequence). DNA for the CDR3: TGTGCCACCAGCTTTCGTACGACAGGGGTCGGCTACACCTTC. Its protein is CATSFRTTGVGYTF. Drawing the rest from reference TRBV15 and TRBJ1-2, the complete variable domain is DAMVIQNPRYQVTQFGKPVTLSCSQTLNHNVMYWYQQKSSQAPKLLFHYYDKDFNNEADTPDNFQSRRPNTSFCFLDIRSPGLGDTAMYLCATSFRTTGVGYTFGSGTRLTVV.

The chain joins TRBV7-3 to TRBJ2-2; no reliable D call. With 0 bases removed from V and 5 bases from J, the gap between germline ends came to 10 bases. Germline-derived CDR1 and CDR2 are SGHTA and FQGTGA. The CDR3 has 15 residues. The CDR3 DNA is TGTGCCAGCAGCTTAACGGCCCAGGAAACCGGGGAGCTGTTTTTT. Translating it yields CASSLTAQETGELFF. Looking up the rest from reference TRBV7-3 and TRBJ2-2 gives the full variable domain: GAGVSQTPSNKVTEKGKYVELRCDPISGHTALYWYRQSLGQGPEFLIYFQGTGAADDSGLPNDRFFAVRPEGSVSTLKIQRTERGDSAVYLCASSLTAQETGELFFGEGSRLTVL.